Presented here are 15 T cell receptor beta chains from one specimen sequenced in a study of blood T cell repertoires in COVID-19. Measured with immunoSEQ multiplex PCR; TCRdb has only the in-frame clones, and not every one. This table holds 150,000 to 200,000 clones, about 80% found once. Sample: PBMCs or T cells enriched from blood (not recorded which). Receptors originate from a man aged 45 to 65 who had recovered from COVID-19.

This clone was seen a few times. The sample carries other DNA sequences with the same CDR3. This chain's CDR3 is CASSGTGNNSPLHF. For the CDR3, the DNA is TGTGCCAGCAGTGGGACAGGGAATAATTCACCCCTCCACTTT. The chain joins TRBV2 to TRBJ1-6, with 8 bases that match TRBD1. This CDR3 is built from 14 residues. J gave up 5 bases and V 4 bases, and 1 base lay outside the gene matches. CDR1 is SNHLY and CDR2 is FYNNEI in the germline V gene.

The chain links TRBV3-1 (or the pseudogene TRBV3-2) to TRBJ1-2, with no clear D. Looked up from germline, CDR1 is LGHDT and CDR2 is YNNKEL (reference sequence). The CDR3 totals 14 residues. V lost 4 bases and J 4 bases, leaving 13 bases between the germline ends. CDR3 sequence: CASSPTKTGYGYTF. CDR3 nucleotides: TGTGCCAGCAGCCCAACGAAGACGGGCTATGGCTACACCTTC.

The table lists this clone with a few counts. The chain uses TRBV5-1 and TRBJ1-1; TRBD1 aligns across 8 bases. CDR1 is SGHRS and CDR2 is YFSETQ in the germline V gene. V shed 4 bases, J shed 4 bases, and the junction held 15 bases outside the gene matches. The CDR3 totals 17 residues. The CDR3 region is CASSSRQGKSGSTEAFF. The CDR3 DNA reads TGCGCCAGCAGCAGCCGACAGGGGAAATCTGGTAGCACTGAAGCTTTCTTT.

The chain joins TRBV10-2 to TRBJ2-3; TRBD2 might be the D (5 bases). V lost 5 bases to trimming and J lost 5 bases, with 8 bases between them. Germline V CDR1 and CDR2: WSHSY, SAAADI. This CDR3 contains 12 residues. The CDR3 nucleotides read TGCGCCAGCAGTTTCGGGGTAGATACGCAGTATTTT. It encodes CASSFGVDTQYF.

The rearrangement links TRBV6-1 to TRBJ1-5, with D perhaps TRBD1 (5 bases). Germline V CDR1 and CDR2: MNHNS, SASEGT. V dropped 1 base and J dropped 5 bases, with 12 bases sitting between them. CDR3 length equals 15 residues. The CDR3 protein is CASSEGGAIYQPQHF. The CDR3 nucleotides are TGTGCCAGCAGTGAAGGTGGGGCTATCTATCAGCCCCAGCATTTT.

The chain uses TRBV20-1 and TRBJ2-1, with 7 bases fitting TRBD2. CDR3 size: 11 residues. With V trimmed by 5 bases and J by 15 bases, 10 bases remained unmatched. Germline values: CDR1 DFQATT, CDR2 SNEGSKA (reference sequence). The CDR3 DNA reads as TGCAGTGCTTGGGACTACCCTTCCCCGTTCTTC. Protein sequence: CSAWDYPSPFF.

The genes are TRBV5-5 and TRBJ2-5, with 13 bases aligning to TRBD2. V was clipped by 1 base and J by 8 bases; unmatched bases: 5. There are 15 residues in the CDR3. Germline lookup yields CDR1 SGHKS and CDR2 YYEKEE (reference sequence). CDR3 amino acids: CASSLFTSGGGTQYF. CDR3 in DNA: TGTGCCAGCAGCTTGTTTACTAGCGGGGGGGGCACCCAGTACTTC. Variable domain in full (rest from reference TRBV5-5 and TRBJ2-5): DAGVTQSPTHLIKTRGQQVTLRCSPISGHKSVSWYQQVLGQGPQFIFQYYEKEERGRGNFPDRFSARQFPNYSSELNVNALLLGDSALYLCASSLFTSGGGTQYFGPGTRLLVL.

J is TRBJ1-3 and V is TRBV4-1; D may be TRBD1 (5 bases). CDR3 length: 17 amino acids. The germline CDR1 and CDR2 sequences are MGHRA and YSYEKL. Trimming removed 2 bases at V and 0 bases at J, with 14 bases between. CDR3 DNA: TGCGCCAGCAGCCAAATTGCGCAGGGAAGCTCTGGAAACACCATATATTTT. It encodes CASSQIAQGSSGNTIYF.

J is TRBJ1-5 and V is TRBV5-6; no clear D. The CDR3 loop spans 15 amino acids. The V end lost 0 bases, the J end lost 5 bases, and 12 bases lay between the germline ends. CDR1 SGHDT and CDR2 YYEEEE come from the germline V gene. CDR3 bases: TGTGCCAGCAGCTTGGCGCAGGATCCCGATCAGCCCCAGCATTTT. The encoded protein is CASSLAQDPDQPQHF.

V usage is TRBV9 and J usage is TRBJ2-3; no reliable D call. Germline lookup yields CDR1 SGDLS and CDR2 YYNGEE. V was pared by 2 bases and J by 0 bases, with 10 bases between. This CDR3 has 15 residues. The CDR3 DNA reads as TGTGCCAGCAGCGTGGGCGCCTCTAGCACAGATACGCAGTATTTT. Its protein is CASSVGASSTDTQYF.

This clone was detected only a few times. The rearrangement links TRBV18 to TRBJ1-2; 7 nucleotides agree with TRBD1. The length of the CDR3 is 14 residues. The ends lost 2 bases at V and 2 bases at J; junction bases unmatched: 2. The germline gives CDR1 KGHSH, CDR2 LQKENI. CDR3: CASSPATGNYGYTF. The CDR3 DNA reads TGTGCCAGCTCACCAGCGACAGGGAACTATGGCTACACCTTC. Full variable domain (outside the CDR3, taken from reference TRBV18 and TRBJ1-2): NAGVMQNPRHLVRRRGQEARLRCSPMKGHSHVYWYRQLPEEGLKFMVYLQKENIIDESGMPKERFSAEFPKEGPSILRIQQVVRGDSAAYFCASSPATGNYGYTFGSGTRLTVV.

CDR3 in amino acids: CASSVGGKNEQFF. The CDR3 DNA sequence: TGTGCCAGCAGCGTAGGAGGAAAGAATGAGCAGTTCTTC. This chain links TRBV9 with TRBJ2-1; no clear D. The CDR3 sequence is 13 residues long. Trimming pared 0 bases from V and 7 bases from J, leaving 8 bases between. From germline, CDR1 is SGDLS and CDR2 YYNGEE.

The rearrangement uses TRBV4-2 and TRBJ1-1; D is perhaps TRBD1 (5 bases). This CDR3 is 15 amino acids long. V lost 3 bases, J lost 2 bases, and 13 bases lay in between. CDR1 is LGHNA and CDR2 is YNFKEQ in the germline V gene. In DNA, the CDR3 is TGTGCCAGCAGCCAGCCCCAGGGTCGCAACACTGAAGCTTTCTTT. This codes for CASSQPQGRNTEAFF.

The V call is TRBV11-2, the J call TRBJ1-2; D remains ambiguous. V dropped 1 base and J dropped 8 bases, with 5 bases sitting between them. The germline CDR1 and CDR2 sequences are SGHAT and FQNNGV. The length of the CDR3 is 11 residues. As DNA, the CDR3 is TGTGCCAGCAGCTTAGTCAGAGGCTACACCTTC. Protein product: CASSLVRGYTF.

In this sample, this clone turned up once. The V call is TRBV29-1, the J call TRBJ1-1; possibly TRBD1 for D (6 bases). Germline assignment: CDR1 SQVTM and CDR2 ANQGSEA. The V gene lost 7 bases and the J gene lost 5 bases, with 17 bases spanning the gap. The CDR3 runs 13 residues. CDR3 amino acids: CSAQGIYETEAFF. The CDR3 DNA reads TGCAGCGCTCAGGGGATCTACGAGACTGAAGCTTTCTTT.